The 22 T cell receptor beta chains below come from one sample, sequenced in a study of T cells in Graves' hyperthyroidism and ophthalmopathy. From RNA transcripts, TCR beta CDR3 regions were amplified. The HTBI set primed first-round TCR CDR3 RT-PCR. TCRdb recomputed calls from the multiplex PCR reads with MiXCR, one row per CDR3 protein. The data contain more than 450,000 distinct CDR3 sequences, 14% of them singletons. The sequenced sample was blood. The receptors stem from a woman aged 40 to 50 with Graves' hyperthyroidism.

There are many counts of this clonotype. V usage is TRBV12-3 or TRBV12-4 and J usage is TRBJ2-1; D uncertain. The V end was cut by 2 bases, the J end by 2 bases, with 10 bases between. The CDR3 consists of 15 residues. The CDR3 DNA reads as TGTGCCAGCAGTTTATACGGCACGACCTACAATGAGCAGTTCTTC. This codes for CASSLYGTTYNEQFF.

The sample holds many counts of this clonotype. Germline is not matched at one junction end, which may reflect a read error. The chain couples TRBV5-1 to TRBJ2-7; D is undetermined. This CDR3 has 14 residues. CDR1 is SGHRS and CDR2 is YFSETQ in the germline V gene. The CDR3 nucleotides are TGTGCCAGCAGCTTGCTCCTCGCTGACTACGAGCAGTACTTC. This encodes CASSLLLADYEQYF.

This clonotype has a handful of counts. The V gene is TRBV6-1, the J gene TRBJ1-1; no clear D. Trimming stripped 8 bases from V and 4 bases from J, with 11 bases between. Germline values: CDR1 MNHNS, CDR2 SASEGT. This CDR3 spans 12 amino acids. CDR3 in DNA: TGTGCCAGCGGATCGGCGGGCACTGAAGCTTTCTTT. It encodes CASGSAGTEAFF.

This clonotype was seen at least ten times. V and J are TRBV27 and TRBJ2-3; 13 bases align to TRBD2. CDR3 length: 14 residues. The J segment lost 6 bases and the V segment lost 6 bases, leaving 3 bases of the junction unmatched. Germline V gene lookup returns CDR1 MNHEY and CDR2 SMNVEV (reference sequence). CDR3 in DNA: TGTGCCAGCAGAGGACTAGCGGGAGTGGATACGCAGTATTTT. Encoded protein: CASRGLAGVDTQYF.

On this clonotype itself: Possible read error: a much larger clone is one base away. This sequence joins TRBV7-8 and TRBJ2-7, with 8 bases that match TRBD1. Germline CDR1 SGHVS, CDR2 FQNEAQ. J lost 2 bases, V lost 5 bases, and 8 bases had no gene match. The CDR3 covers 15 residues. CDR3 protein: CASSGPRDRTYEQYF. The CDR3 bases are TGTGCCAGCAGCGGCCCCAGGGACAGGACCTACGAGCAGTACTTC.

This clonotype was detected ten times or more. The chain carries TRBV28 and TRBJ1-5, with D unclear. The CDR3 has 15 amino acids. Germline CDR1 reads MDHEN; CDR2 reads SYDVKM. Trimming shortened V by 2 bases and J by 5 bases, and 13 bases separated the two germline ends. CDR3 sequence (DNA): TGTGCCAGCAGTTTAGGAGGGCGGAGCGATCAGCCCCAGCATTTT. It is translated as CASSLGGRSDQPQHF.

This clonotype was seen repeatedly, ten times or more. This chain uses TRBV12-3 or TRBV12-4 with TRBJ2-4; 12 bases are a match to TRBD1. This CDR3 is 17 amino acids long. J was trimmed by 8 bases and V by 0 bases; bases with no gene match: 8. CDR3 DNA sequence: TGTGCCAGCAGTTTAGCACCGGGACAGGGGGCCGGGGACATTCAGTACTTC. Protein product: CASSLAPGQGAGDIQYF.

The chain joins TRBV7-8 to TRBJ2-2; possible D gene TRBD1, 5 bases. The CDR3 length is 14 residues. CDR1 SGHVS and CDR2 FQNEAQ come from the germline V gene. The ends were cut back, 0 bases at V and 8 bases at J, with 10 bases in the middle. The CDR3 DNA is TGTGCCAGCAGCTTAGCAGGGGCATGGGGGGAGCTGTTTTTT. This translates into CASSLAGAWGELFF.

This clonotype was seen many times. This sequence joins TRBV3-1 and TRBJ1-4; D unresolved. Germline V CDR1 and CDR2: LGHDT, YNNKEL (reference sequence). CDR3 length equals 14 residues. V was cut by 4 bases and J by 6 bases, with 12 bases left in between. The CDR3, as DNA: TGTGCCAGCAGCCCACGTAGAGTGGATGAAAAACTGTTTTTT. This gives the protein CASSPRRVDEKLFF.

This clonotype has a count of ten or more. This sequence joins TRBV19 and TRBJ2-1, with D perhaps matching TRBD1 (6 bases). Germline assignment: CDR1 LNHDA and CDR2 SQIVND (reference sequence). V was clipped by 4 bases and J by 0 bases, with 10 bases between them. The CDR3 is made up of 15 amino acids. CDR3 coding DNA: TGTGCCAGTAGTACCACAGGGAGCTCCTACAATGAGCAGTTCTTC. Its protein is CASSTTGSSYNEQFF.

The table lists this clonotype with a count of one. The junction departs from the called germline gene at one end, perhaps through a read error. The genes are TRBV10-3 and TRBJ2-2, with D possibly being TRBD1 or TRBD2 (5 bases each). Germline values: CDR1 ENHRY, CDR2 SYGVKD. The CDR3 totals 16 residues. The CDR3 region has the DNA TGTGCCATCAGTGCGCGGGCAGGGCTCAACACCGGGGAGCTGTCTTTT. Translated: CAISARAGLNTGELSF.

There are a few counts of this clonotype. A much larger clone lies a single base off, so this may be a read error. The V gene is TRBV11-2, the J gene TRBJ1-5; D not certain. The CDR3 consists of 14 residues. V lost 4 bases to trimming and J lost 4 bases, with 11 bases between them. CDR1 SGHAT and CDR2 FQNNGV come from the germline V gene. CDR3 sequence reads: CASSSIDTNQPQHF. Here the CDR3 DNA reads TGTGCCAGCAGCTCAATAGATACTAATCAGCCCCAGCATTTT. The variable domain in full, completed from reference TRBV11-2 and TRBJ1-5, reads EAGVAQSPRYKIIEKRQSVAFWCNPISGHATLYWYQQILGQGPKLLIQFQNNGVVDDSQLPKDRFSAERLKGVDSTLKIQPAKLEDSAVYLCASSSIDTNQPQHFGDGTRLSIL.

This clonotype has just a few counts. The chain recombines TRBV4-1 with TRBJ1-1, with a possible D match to TRBD1 (5 bases). CDR1 and CDR2 from the germline V gene are MGHRA and YSYEKL. This CDR3 comprises 17 residues. Trimming stripped 4 bases from V and 7 bases from J, with 25 bases between. The CDR3 sequence is CASSPPSIGAEGVEAFF. CDR3 sequence (DNA): TGCGCCAGCAGCCCCCCCAGTATCGGGGCAGAAGGTGTTGAAGCTTTCTTT.

This clonotype was picked up many times. This chain joins TRBV3-1 and TRBJ2-1, with TRBD2 matching 7 bases. Trimming at V came to 0 bases and at J to 5 bases, leaving 7 bases not matched to a gene. The CDR3 is 16 amino acids. From germline, CDR1 is LGHDT and CDR2 YNNKEL (reference sequence). CDR3 sequence (DNA): TGTGCCAGCAGCCAAGATCGGCTAGCGGTGAACAATGAGCAGTTCTTC. Its translation: CASSQDRLAVNNEQFF.

The rearrangement joins TRBV15 to TRBJ2-3; a possible D gene is TRBD2 (6 bases). This CDR3 spans 15 amino acids. The V gene lost 5 bases and the J gene lost 7 bases, with 19 bases spanning the gap. Germline V gives CDR1 LNHNV, CDR2 YYDKDF (reference sequence). The CDR3 region has the DNA TGTGCCACCAGCCCGGGGAGGTATTATCCCAATACGCAGTATTTT. Its protein is CATSPGRYYPNTQYF.

This clonotype was seen more than once but under ten times. The gene calls are TRBV15 and TRBJ2-3; D ambiguous. The V gene's germline CDR1 is LNHNV and CDR2 YYDKDF (reference sequence). The CDR3 consists of 14 residues. V was cut by 5 bases and J by 3 bases, with 12 bases left in between. CDR3 protein: CATSRLDRTDTQYF. The CDR3 DNA reads TGTGCCACCAGCCGTTTGGACCGAACAGATACGCAGTATTTT.

This clonotype occurred many times. J is TRBJ1-1 and V is TRBV27; D ambiguous. V gave up 3 bases and J gave up 0 bases, with 8 bases separating them. This CDR3 region has 14 residues. Per the germline V gene, CDR1 is MNHEY and CDR2 is SMNVEV (reference sequence). The CDR3 DNA follows: TGTGCCAGCAGTTTGGCGGCTGTGAACACTGAAGCTTTCTTT. It codes for CASSLAAVNTEAFF.

In this sample, this clonotype turned up many times. The V call is TRBV6-1, the J call TRBJ2-2, with D tentatively TRBD2 (5 bases). CDR1 and CDR2 from the germline V gene are MNHNS and SASEGT. The CDR3 totals 14 residues. The germline V and J ends were trimmed by 8 bases and 1 base, with 11 bases remaining between them. CDR3 bases: TGTGCCAGCCAGACGGCGGGGAACACCGGGGAGCTGTTTTTT. It is translated as CASQTAGNTGELFF.

Remarks on this clonotype: A much larger clone is a single base away; this may be a read error. V and J are TRBV12-3 or TRBV12-4 and TRBJ2-2, with D hard to call. CDR3 length: 15 amino acids. The CDR3 is CASSFQRPNTVELFF. In nucleotides, the CDR3 is TGTGCCAGCAGTTTCCAGCGTCCGAACACCGTGGAGCTGTTTTTT.

This clonotype was counted ten times or more. This rearrangement joins TRBV7-9 to TRBJ1-2; 8 bases are shared with TRBD1. The CDR3 runs 14 residues. V dropped 5 bases and J dropped 2; count of bases not matched to a gene: 4. The V gene's germline CDR1 is SEHNR and CDR2 FQNEAQ (reference sequence). The CDR3 DNA reads as TGTGCCAGCAGCCGGACAGGGCCCAACTATGGCTACACCTTC. Encoded protein: CASSRTGPNYGYTF.

This clonotype was picked up one time. The V call is TRBV6-2 or TRBV6-3, the J call TRBJ1-2; D uncertain. The CDR3 contains 16 residues. V lost 6 bases and J 6 bases, leaving 23 bases between the germline ends. CDR1 is MNHEY and CDR2 is SVGEGT in the germline V gene. This CDR3 reads CASSAGPAANLHGYTF. The DNA for the CDR3 is TGTGCCAGCAGCGCCGGGCCGGCAGCAAATCTCCATGGCTACACCTTC.

The genes are TRBV7-8 and TRBJ1-4; TRBD1 might be the D (6 bases). This CDR3 is built from 19 residues. CDR1 SGHVS and CDR2 FQNEAQ come from the germline V gene. Trimming left V 1 base short and J 3 bases short, with 21 bases between. DNA for the CDR3: TGTGCCAGCAGCTTAGGGGGACAATTAATGGGTGGCTCTAATGAAAAACTGTTTTTT. Its protein is CASSLGGQLMGGSNEKLFF.